One and the same sample provided the 9 T cell receptor beta chains below, sequenced in a study of T cell changes during pregnancy in multiple sclerosis. Libraries were prepared by immunoSEQ multiplex PCR; TCRdb keeps only in-frame clonotypes and omits some of them. The repertoire has 60,000 to 90,000 clones, roughly 90% of them found once; the top ten carry approximately 2%. Here the sequenced sample was peripheral blood, taken before pregnancy. The receptors here all came from a female donor with multiple sclerosis, enrolled in a pregnancy study.

This chain uses TRBV4-1 with TRBJ1-2; 8 bases align to TRBD1. Germline CDR1 MGHRA, CDR2 YSYEKL. V lost 3 bases to trimming and J lost 1 base; unmatched junction nucleotides: 13. The CDR3 runs 18 residues. The CDR3 DNA reads as TGCGCCAGCAGCCAGTCCGGGACAGGAGGATCCATTAACTATGGCTACACCTTC. Translation: CASSQSGTGGSINYGYTF.

The chain recombines TRBV7-3 with TRBJ1-1; TRBD1 is a possible D gene (5 bases). This CDR3 has 14 residues. CDR1 and CDR2 from the germline V gene are SGHTA and FQGTGA. Trimming took 0 bases from V and 6 from J, leaving 11 bases between them. CDR3 protein: CASSLTGARAEAFF. CDR3 nucleotide sequence: TGTGCCAGCAGCTTAACAGGGGCAAGAGCTGAAGCTTTCTTT.

This clone was found once. The rearrangement links TRBV4-3 to TRBJ1-4; 7 bases match TRBD1. Germline V gene sequence: CDR1 LGHNA, CDR2 YSLEER. The V gene end was trimmed by 1 base and the J gene end by 1 base; junction bases not matched to a gene: 21. The CDR3 is 22 residues long. The CDR3 reads CASSQGAGTGTDALQTNEKLFF. The CDR3 nucleotides are TGCGCCAGCAGCCAAGGGGCGGGAACCGGGACAGACGCACTTCAAACTAATGAAAAACTGTTTTTT.

The chain uses TRBV7-9 and TRBJ2-5, with D perhaps TRBD1 (6 bases). CDR1 and CDR2 from the germline V gene are SEHNR and FQNEAQ (reference sequence). The CDR3 contains 13 residues. V was cut by 5 bases and J by 1 base, with 8 bases left in between. The CDR3 loop reads CASSKDSQETQYF. The CDR3 coding sequence is TGTGCCAGCAGCAAGGACAGCCAAGAGACCCAGTACTTC.

This clone was found once. The V gene is TRBV5-1, the J gene TRBJ2-4; TRBD2 aligns across 7 bases. V shed 1 base, J shed 3 bases, and the junction held 7 bases outside the gene matches. The CDR3 is made up of 16 amino acids. Per germline, CDR1 SGHRS and CDR2 YFSETQ. The CDR3 protein is CASSLSRGGGKNIQYF. The CDR3 bases are TGCGCCAGCAGCTTGTCGCGCGGGGGAGGCAAAAACATTCAGTACTTC. Full variable domain (rest looked up from reference TRBV5-1 and TRBJ2-4): KAGVTQTPRYLIKTRGQQVTLSCSPISGHRSVSWYQQTPGQGLQFLFEYFSETQRNKGNFPGRFSGRQFSNSRSEMNVSTLELGDSALYLCASSLSRGGGKNIQYFGAGTRLSVL.

This clone was detected only a few times. V is TRBV2 and J is TRBJ1-5; 7 nucleotides agree with TRBD1. The junction had 7 bases not matched to a gene; V was cut back by 3 bases and J by 5 bases. CDR3 length: 15 residues. CDR1 is SNHLY and CDR2 is FYNNEI in the germline V gene. Written as DNA, the CDR3 is TGTGCCAGCAGTGAGGAGAGGGGGCTATATCAGCCCCAGCATTTT. Amino acid sequence: CASSEERGLYQPQHF.

The V gene is TRBV7-2, the J gene TRBJ2-7, with D possibly being TRBD1 (5 bases). From germline, CDR1 is SGHTA and CDR2 FQGNSA. V lost 1 base and J lost 0, with 10 bases in between. The CDR3 consists of 15 residues. The CDR3 DNA sequence: TGTGCCAGCAGCTTAGGGACATCTAGCTCCTACGAGCAGTACTTC. Translation gives CASSLGTSSSYEQYF. The variable domain in full, with the rest retrieved from reference TRBV7-2 and TRBJ2-7, is GAGVSQSPSNKVTEKGKDVELRCDPISGHTALYWYRQSLGQGLEFLIYFQGNSAPDKSGLPSDRFSAERTGGSVSTLTIQRTQQEDSAVYLCASSLGTSSSYEQYFGPGTRLTVT.

This chain joins TRBV15 and TRBJ2-1; 9 bases fit TRBD2. V trimming: 5 bases; J trimming: 4 bases; junction bases outside the gene matches: 6. Per germline, CDR1 LNHNV and CDR2 YYDKDF (reference sequence). CDR3 length: 15 residues. The CDR3: CATSVRGGGYNEQFF. The CDR3 DNA reads TGTGCCACCAGCGTACGCGGGGGGGGGTACAATGAGCAGTTCTTC.

The genes are TRBV5-1 and TRBJ1-2; 7 positions match TRBD1. Per germline, CDR1 SGHRS and CDR2 YFSETQ. This CDR3 is 15 amino acids long. J was trimmed by 1 base and V by 4 bases; bases with no gene match: 7. The CDR3 is CASSLGTVYNYGYTF. The CDR3 coding sequence is TGCGCCAGCAGCCTGGGGACAGTATATAACTATGGCTACACCTTC. The whole variable domain, filled in from reference TRBV5-1 and TRBJ1-2, reads KAGVTQTPRYLIKTRGQQVTLSCSPISGHRSVSWYQQTPGQGLQFLFEYFSETQRNKGNFPGRFSGRQFSNSRSEMNVSTLELGDSALYLCASSLGTVYNYGYTFGSGTRLTVV.